A selection of T cell receptor beta chains follows, all from one sample in a study of technical replicates of blood from four donors. Data came from immunoSEQ multiplex PCR; TCRdb stores just in-frame clones and leaves some out. The data contain tens of thousands of clones, around 84% of them seen just once; the ten biggest clones take up around 5%. Specimen: PBMCs. The receptor source for this set is a human donor in good health. Some clones in this sample may be carry-over from other donors' samples. CDR3s include the opening cysteine and the closing phenylalanine or tryptophan. Size values are once, few and many counts, or a class for expanded clones, and some rows have none.

V	J	size	CDR3
TRBV10-3	TRBJ2-1	once	CAISAPNYNEQFF
TRBV7-9	TRBJ1-3	.	CASSFEGVGGNTIYF
TRBV19	TRBJ2-6	.	CASSIKGQTFSGANVLTF
TRBV18	TRBJ2-7	once	CASSEDRYEQYF
TRBV7-9	TRBJ2-7	.	CASSSEGGPYEQYF
TRBV28	TRBJ1-6	.	CASTPLGRGDSPLHF
TRBV27	TRBJ2-5	.	CASSSTRLAGTKETQYF
TRBV2	TRBJ1-2	.	CAASTELRGGYTF
TRBV6-4	TRBJ2-7	.	CASSEWGPPNYEQYF
TRBV2	TRBJ2-3	.	CASATGEVLTDTQYF